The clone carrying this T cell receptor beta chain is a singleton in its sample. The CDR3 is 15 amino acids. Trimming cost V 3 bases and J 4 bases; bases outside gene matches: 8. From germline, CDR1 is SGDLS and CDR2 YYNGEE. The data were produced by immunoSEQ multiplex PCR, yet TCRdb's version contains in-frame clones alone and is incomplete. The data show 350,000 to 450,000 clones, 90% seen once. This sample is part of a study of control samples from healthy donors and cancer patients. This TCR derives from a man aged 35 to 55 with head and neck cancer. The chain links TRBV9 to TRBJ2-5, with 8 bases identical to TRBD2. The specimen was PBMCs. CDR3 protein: CASSAGGSGRETQYF. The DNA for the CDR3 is TGTGCCAGCAGCGCCGGGGGGAGCGGGAGAGAGACCCAGTACTTC.